This TCR beta chain was recorded in a study of T cell repertoires in cytomegalovirus infection. Looking at the study overall: Through public TCR beta signatures, both CMV infection and matching HLA type were indicated.

Ten or more counts support this clonotype. Its antigen is still unknown. A single record per CDR3 protein comes from TCRdb applying MiXCR to the reads. The sample records 700,000 to 900,000 distinct CDR3 sequences, 25% to 35% being singletons. The junction had 4 bases not matched to a gene; V was cut back by 5 bases and J by 6 bases. CDR1 is MNHNS, CDR2 SASEGT, per germline. The CDR3 sequence is 13 residues long. Points from the study as a whole: Cumulative frequency (of public TCR beta family members) identified carriers of CMV plus the relevant HLA. CMV-specific HLA-C-restricted TCR beta clonotypes dominated the ex vivo response.

The J gene is TRBJ1-3, the V gene TRBV6-1; 7 bases align to TRBD1. The starting material was cultured CD8+ T cells from PBMCs, obtained from culture after CMV antigen stimulation. The sequence derives from a human donor in good health (CMV status not recorded). Some clones in this sample may be carry-over from other donors' samples. The CDR3 DNA follows: TGTGCCAGCAGTCCCGGGACAGCAAACACCATATATTTT. Translating it yields CASSPGTANTIYF.